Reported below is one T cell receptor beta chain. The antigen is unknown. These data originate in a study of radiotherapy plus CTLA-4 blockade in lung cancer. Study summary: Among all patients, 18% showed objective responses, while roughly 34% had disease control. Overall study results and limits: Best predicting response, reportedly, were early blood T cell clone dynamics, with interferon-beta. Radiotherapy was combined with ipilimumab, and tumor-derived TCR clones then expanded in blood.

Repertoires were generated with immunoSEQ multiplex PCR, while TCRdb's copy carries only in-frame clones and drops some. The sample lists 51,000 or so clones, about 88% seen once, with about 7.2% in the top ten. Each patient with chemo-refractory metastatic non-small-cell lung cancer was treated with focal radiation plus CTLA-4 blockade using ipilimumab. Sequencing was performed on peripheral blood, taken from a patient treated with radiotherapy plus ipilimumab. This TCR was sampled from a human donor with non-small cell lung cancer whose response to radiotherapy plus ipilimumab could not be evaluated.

The DNA for the CDR3 is TGTGCCAGCAGTTCCCCAGGGGGCTACGAGCAGTACTTC. The encoded protein is CASSSPGGYEQYF. V usage is TRBV6-5 and J usage is TRBJ2-7, with 7 bases identical to TRBD1. The CDR3 is 13 residues long. Germline CDR1 reads MNHEY; CDR2 reads SVGAGI. The trim removed 4 bases at V and 3 bases at J, leaving 3 bases unmatched.